This paragraph reports one T cell receptor (beta chain). Its antigen remains unknown. This specimen belongs to a study of T cells in localized non-small cell lung cancer. CDR3 length: 11 amino acids. Germline-derived CDR1 and CDR2 are DFQATT and SNEGSKA (reference sequence). The V segment lost 5 bases and the J segment 4 bases; nucleotides outside the gene matches: 1. The study, taken as a whole, reports: A median of approximately 60 of the top 100 tumor clones appeared in adjacent lung, which was paired and uninvolved. Analysis by sequencing included only one tumor region, so heterogeneity remains possible. Higher blood T cell density went with longer overall survival. Tumor trailed uninvolved adjacent lung in T cell clonality, which peaked there.

TCRdb's copy holds only in-frame clones and misses some; the assay was immunoSEQ multiplex PCR. This table has 40,000 to 65,000 clones, 65% to 85% appearing once. The sequences come from peripheral blood mononuclear cells, collected before any cancer treatment. The TCR was taken from a man aged 35 to 69 with stage III lung adenocarcinoma. The chain is built from TRBV20-1 and TRBJ2-5; TRBD1 agrees at 7 bases. This CDR3 is CSAHRGETQYF. CDR3 DNA: TGCAGTGCTCACAGGGGAGAGACCCAGTACTTC.